Listed here are 8 T cell receptor beta chains from one sample, sequenced in a study of OX40 agonist ivuxolimab in advanced cancers. Generated by immunoSEQ multiplex PCR, the TCRdb table keeps only in-frame clones and is missing some. The repertoire includes over 70,000 clones, 85% to 90% of them detected once, and about 7.2% sits in the top ten. Material: CD4+ or CD8+ T cells sorted from blood, obtained in a trial of the OX40 agonist ivuxolimab. These receptors all stem from an adult with an advanced solid tumor such as melanoma, head and neck, liver or kidney cancer.

The rearrangement uses TRBV6-1 and TRBJ1-1, with D perhaps matching TRBD1 (6 bases). This CDR3 region has 18 residues. The germline CDR1 and CDR2 sequences are MNHNS and SASEGT. Trimming removed 1 base from V and 4 bases from J, with 22 bases in between. Written as DNA, the CDR3 is TGTGCCAGCAGTGAAGTAAGTTGGGACATAGGGAGAAGCACTGAAGCTTTCTTT. Encoded protein: CASSEVSWDIGRSTEAFF.

J is TRBJ2-7 and V is TRBV7-9; D is perhaps TRBD2 (6 bases). Germline V lookup: CDR1 SEHNR, CDR2 FQNEAQ (reference sequence). Trimming took 5 bases from V and 6 from J, leaving 17 bases between them. The length of the CDR3 is 14 residues. The CDR3 DNA sequence: TGTGCCAGCAGCCAAACGGGAGCGAATTTCGAGCAGTACTTC. Translation gives CASSQTGANFEQYF.

This clone was detected a few times. The V and J genes are TRBV7-8 and TRBJ2-7; no definite D call. Germline lookup yields CDR1 SGHVS and CDR2 FQNEAQ. There are 12 residues in the CDR3. Trimming pared 4 bases from V and 3 bases from J, leaving 7 bases between. The CDR3 protein is CASSSTDYEQYF. CDR3 sequence (DNA): TGTGCCAGCAGCTCAACAGACTACGAGCAGTACTTC.

The chain joins TRBV18 to TRBJ2-7; 8 nucleotides agree with TRBD1. Germline CDR1 is KGHSH and CDR2 is LQKENI. The CDR3 length is 16 residues. Trimming cost V 2 bases and J 2 bases; bases outside gene matches: 8. The CDR3 DNA reads TGTGCCAGCTCACCAGTTGGAGCAGGGGGCACCTACGAGCAGTACTTC. Protein product: CASSPVGAGGTYEQYF.

The rearrangement uses TRBV7-3 and TRBJ2-3; TRBD2 matches at 12 bases. Looked up from germline, CDR1 is SGHTA and CDR2 is FQGTGA. This CDR3 is 16 amino acids long. The V segment lost 2 bases and the J segment 2 bases; nucleotides outside the gene matches: 2. The CDR3 here is CASSLGTSGFTDTQYF. Written as DNA, the CDR3 is TGTGCCAGCAGCTTAGGGACTAGCGGGTTCACAGATACGCAGTATTTT. The variable domain in full, completed from reference TRBV7-3 and TRBJ2-3, reads GAGVSQTPSNKVTEKGKYVELRCDPISGHTALYWYRQSLGQGPEFLIYFQGTGAADDSGLPNDRFFAVRPEGSVSTLKIQRTERGDSAVYLCASSLGTSGFTDTQYFGPGTRLTVL.

The rearrangement joins TRBV2 to TRBJ2-7, with D uncertain. Deletions cut 5 bases from V and 0 bases from J, with 11 bases between. The CDR3 runs to 14 residues. Germline CDR1 reads SNHLY; CDR2 reads FYNNEI. The CDR3 DNA follows: TGTGCCAGCAGTTGGGCTATTGGCTCCTACGAGCAGTACTTC. Translated, it gives CASSWAIGSYEQYF.

The chain carries TRBV19 and TRBJ1-4; unclear D gene. CDR1 and CDR2 from the germline V gene are LNHDA and SQIVND (reference sequence). Trimming pared 1 base from V and 7 bases from J, leaving 1 base between. This CDR3 region has 11 residues. The CDR3 sequence: CASSIGEKLFF. The DNA of the CDR3 is TGTGCCAGTAGTATAGGTGAAAAACTGTTTTTT.

V usage is TRBV6-1 and J usage is TRBJ1-1, with unresolved D. Trimming took 0 bases from V and 0 from J, leaving 8 bases between them. Germline V lookup: CDR1 MNHNS, CDR2 SASEGT. CDR3 length: 15 residues. This chain's CDR3 is CASSEADALNTEAFF. As DNA, the CDR3 is TGTGCCAGCAGTGAAGCGGATGCCTTGAACACTGAAGCTTTCTTT.